A selection of T cell receptor beta chains follows, all from one sample in a study of blood T cell repertoires in COVID-19. Assay used: immunoSEQ multiplex PCR; TCRdb lists only in-frame clones, some missing. The data show roughly 250,000 clones, with 70% to 90% seen just once and approximately 12% held by the top ten. Sequences were obtained from peripheral blood. These receptors came from a young woman with COVID-19, enrolled during active disease. Each CDR3 is given with its conserved first and last residue. A D gene is named only where the DNA matches it firmly. Rows give clone size only sometimes, using once, few, many, or a class for an expanded clone.

CDR3 DNA	CDR3 protein	D gene	clone size	V gene	J gene
TGCGCCAGCACCCTAAGCGGGGGACAACAAGAGACCCAGTACTTC	CASTLSGGQQETQYF	TRBD2	.	TRBV5-1	TRBJ2-5
TGTGCCAGCAATTTTCTGGGGGGATATGGCTACACCTTC	CASNFLGGYGYTF	.	.	TRBV2	TRBJ1-2
TGTGCCAGCAGCAAAGTCACGAAGAGACAGATGGATTCACCCCTCCACTTT	CASSKVTKRQMDSPLHF	.	.	TRBV21-1	TRBJ1-6
TGTGCCAGCAGGACCGGGACACTCAATCAGCCCCAGCATTTT	CASRTGTLNQPQHF	.	few	TRBV6-5	TRBJ1-5
TGTGCCAGCACCCGCCGGGCCGGGGAGCTGTTTTTT	CASTRRAGELFF	.	.	TRBV12-3/TRBV12-4	TRBJ2-2
TGTGCCAGCAGCTTGGGAACCGGGAGGCTTGCTCATGGCTACACCTTC	CASSLGTGRLAHGYTF	.	.	TRBV7-6	TRBJ1-2
TGTGCCAGCACCTCGGCCGGGGAGCTGTTTTTT	CASTSAGELFF	.	.	TRBV27	TRBJ2-2
TGTGCCAGCAGCCAAAACCGGGACAGACAGTTCTTC	CASSQNRDRQFF	TRBD1	.	TRBV3-1/TRBV3-2	TRBJ2-1
TGTGCCAGCAATCCGGGGACCGGGGAGCTGTTTTTT	CASNPGTGELFF	.	.	TRBV7-9	TRBJ2-2
TGTGCCAGCACGGGGGGGCCTGAAGGTTACGAGCAGTACTTC	CASTGGPEGYEQYF	TRBD2	.	TRBV2	TRBJ2-7
TGTGCCAGTAGTAGGTGGGGTGGAGGATACAATGAGCAGTTCTTC	CASSRWGGGYNEQFF	.	.	TRBV19	TRBJ2-1
TGTGCCAGCGCTAGCGGAACCTACAATGAGCAGTTCTTC	CASASGTYNEQFF	TRBD2	few	TRBV19	TRBJ2-1
TGTGCCATCAGTGTCGCCGGTGACACTGAAGCTTTCTTT	CAISVAGDTEAFF	.	.	TRBV10-3	TRBJ1-1
TGTGCCAGCAGCCCGCAGGGGCATAGCACTGAAGCTTTCTTT	CASSPQGHSTEAFF	.	.	TRBV5-4	TRBJ1-1
TGTGCCAGCAGTTCTCTGGCCAGGGTAACCTACGAGCAGTACTTC	CASSSLARVTYEQYF	.	.	TRBV6-5	TRBJ2-7
TGTGCCAGTCAGACTAGCGCAAACACTGAAGCTTTCTTT	CASQTSANTEAFF	.	.	TRBV6-5	TRBJ1-1
TGTGCCAGCAGTTTATTCGCAGGCACTAACTATGGCTACACCTTC	CASSLFAGTNYGYTF	.	.	TRBV27	TRBJ1-2
TGTGCCAGTAGGGAACAGGGGGCCAATAATCAGCCCCAGCATTTT	CASREQGANNQPQHF	TRBD1	.	TRBV19	TRBJ1-5
TGTGCCAGCAGTGGACAGGGGGGGTACACTGAAGCTTTCTTT	CASSGQGGYTEAFF	TRBD1	.	TRBV27	TRBJ1-1
TGCGCCAGCAGCTTGGGGTCGAGGGAAGATGGCACTGAAGCTTTCTTT	CASSLGSREDGTEAFF	.	.	TRBV5-1	TRBJ1-1
TGCGCCAGCAGCTCGAGCGTAGAGACCCAGTACTTC	CASSSSVETQYF	.	.	TRBV5-1	TRBJ2-5
TGTGCCAGCAGTCTACCCGTGAACACTGAAGCTTTCTTT	CASSLPVNTEAFF	.	.	TRBV12-3/TRBV12-4	TRBJ1-1
TGTGCCAGCAGCCAAGAAATGTGGCCTCAGGGCAAGTATGGCTACACCTTC	CASSQEMWPQGKYGYTF	.	.	TRBV4-2	TRBJ1-2
TGTGCCAGCAGCCAACACCCCATGGCGGGGGCGTTTGAAAAACTGTTTTTT	CASSQHPMAGAFEKLFF	.	.	TRBV4-2	TRBJ1-4
TGTGCCAGCACCCATAGGAGGGGTTGGGAGCTGTTTTTT	CASTHRRGWELFF	.	.	TRBV12-3/TRBV12-4	TRBJ2-2
TGTGCCAGCGGGGGGAATGGCGGGGAAGCTTTCTTT	CASGGNGGEAFF	.	.	TRBV12-3/TRBV12-4	TRBJ1-1
TGTGCCACCGCTCCACTGAACACCGGGGAGCTGTTTTTT	CATAPLNTGELFF	.	.	TRBV15	TRBJ2-2
TGTGCCAGCAGCTTGGCAATAGCGGGGGCCCAAGAGACCCAGTACTTC	CASSLAIAGAQETQYF	TRBD2	.	TRBV5-4	TRBJ2-5
TGTGCCAGCAGCTCCCTCAGGGGGACTGGGGCCAACGTCCTGACTTTC	CASSSLRGTGANVLTF	TRBD1	.	TRBV7-6	TRBJ2-6
TGCGCCAGCAGCCCGCTTTCGGGCAATCAGCCCCAGCATTTT	CASSPLSGNQPQHF	.	.	TRBV5-1	TRBJ1-5
TGTGCCAGTAGTATAGGGTGGGCAGGGCGGATCGATGAGCAGTTCTTC	CASSIGWAGRIDEQFF	.	.	TRBV19	TRBJ2-1
TGTGCCAGCAGCTTAGAATGGCGGGGACAGGCTAACTATGGCTACACCTTC	CASSLEWRGQANYGYTF	TRBD1	.	TRBV7-8	TRBJ1-2
TGTGCCAGCAGCCGGGGACAGGCCAATCAGCCCCAGCATTTT	CASSRGQANQPQHF	TRBD1	.	TRBV28	TRBJ1-5
TGTGCCACCAGCAGGAGACAGGGGGCGGATACCGAGCAGTACTTC	CATSRRQGADTEQYF	TRBD1	.	TRBV15	TRBJ2-7
TGTGCCAGCAGCTTAGCGGGGGGGGGCGATGAAAAACTGTTTTTT	CASSLAGGGDEKLFF	.	.	TRBV7-8	TRBJ1-4
TGTGCCAGCAGTTTATCCCCAGGGGCAGGAGAGACCCAGTACTTC	CASSLSPGAGETQYF	.	.	TRBV28	TRBJ2-5
TGTGCCAGCAGCAAAAACTCCTCTAACGCTCTGAACACTGAAGCTTTCTTT	CASSKNSSNALNTEAFF	.	.	TRBV21-1	TRBJ1-1
TGTGCCAGCAGCTCGGCAGGGTTGACGGCCGGGGAGCTGTTTTTT	CASSSAGLTAGELFF	.	.	TRBV5-4	TRBJ2-2
TGCGCCAGCAGCCAAGGGTTATCGGGCTACGAGCAGTACTTC	CASSQGLSGYEQYF	.	once	TRBV4-1	TRBJ2-7
TGCGCCACCAGCCAAGATTGGGCGGGGGGGAGTTTCAAGAACACCGGGGAGCTGTTTTTT	CATSQDWAGGSFKNTGELFF	TRBD2	.	TRBV4-1	TRBJ2-2
TGTGCCAGCAGCTTTCCCCCCTTAGGAGTAGCCTTCTCCTACAATGAGCAGTTCTTC	CASSFPPLGVAFSYNEQFF	.	.	TRBV7-9	TRBJ2-1
TGTGCCAGCAGCCAGGACAGGTCCACAGATACGCAGTATTTT	CASSQDRSTDTQYF	TRBD1	.	TRBV11-1	TRBJ2-3
TGTGCCAGCGATTCCAAAACAGGGGCCGGGGAGCTGTTTTTT	CASDSKTGAGELFF	TRBD1	.	TRBV25-1	TRBJ2-2
TGTGCCAGCAGTCCCACAGGGGACTATGGCTACACCTTC	CASSPTGDYGYTF	TRBD1	.	TRBV12-3/TRBV12-4	TRBJ1-2
TGCGCCAGCAGTTGGGACAGGGGGAATGAGCAGTTCTTC	CASSWDRGNEQFF	TRBD1	.	TRBV4-1	TRBJ2-1
TGTGCCAGCGGGGGGGAAGTAGGCACTGAAGCTTTCTTT	CASGGEVGTEAFF	.	.	TRBV7-8	TRBJ1-1